What follows are 7 T cell receptor beta chains derived from one specimen sequenced in a study of glioma-infiltrating T cells after dendritic cell vaccination. Repertoires were generated with immunoSEQ multiplex PCR, while TCRdb's copy carries only in-frame clones and drops some. Among about 21,000 clones listed, 60% to 85% were seen once. The material was blood, obtained before dendritic cell vaccination. The receptors originated from a human donor with glioblastoma.

The gene calls are TRBV2 and TRBJ2-2; D is undetermined. CDR1 is SNHLY and CDR2 is FYNNEI in the germline V gene. The CDR3 totals 12 residues. V dropped 8 bases and J dropped 4 bases, with 8 bases sitting between them. The CDR3 here is CASFRLTGELFF. CDR3 sequence (DNA): TGTGCCAGCTTTAGACTCACCGGGGAGCTGTTTTTT.

The V gene is TRBV10-3, the J gene TRBJ2-5; the D gene is possibly TRBD1 (6 bases). The J call may be faulty, since TRBJ2-7 better matches the DNA end. Germline V gives CDR1 ENHRY, CDR2 SYGVKD. CDR3 length equals 14 residues. CDR3 DNA sequence: TGTGCCATCAGTGAGTTCCAGGGGCAAAGCGAGCAGTACTTC. It is translated as CAISEFQGQSEQYF.

J is TRBJ2-1 and V is TRBV6-6, with no clear D. Trimming shortened V by 2 bases and J by 8 bases, and 10 bases separated the two germline ends. This CDR3 comprises 13 residues. CDR1 MNHNY and CDR2 SVGAGI come from the germline V gene (reference sequence). In DNA, the CDR3 is TGTGCCAGCAGTTACCCTAGAACGGATGAGCAGTTCTTC. It encodes CASSYPRTDEQFF.

V gene TRBV10-2 combines with J gene TRBJ2-5; 8 bases are a match to TRBD2. Trimming at V came to 3 bases and at J to 1 base, leaving 4 bases not matched to a gene. CDR1 WSHSY and CDR2 SAAADI come from the germline V gene. CDR3 length equals 15 residues. CDR3 in DNA: TGCGCCAGCAGTGATCGGACTAGCCTCCAAGAGACCCAGTACTTC. Amino acid sequence: CASSDRTSLQETQYF.

The CDR3: CAISEGTGFNEQYF. The CDR3, as DNA: TGTGCCATCAGTGAAGGGACAGGGTTCAACGAGCAGTACTTC. The chain combines TRBV10-3 with TRBJ2-7; 9 bases map to TRBD1. Germline V gene lookup returns CDR1 ENHRY and CDR2 SYGVKD. Trimming removed 3 bases from V and 5 bases from J; junction bases left unmatched: 5. This CDR3 spans 14 amino acids.

V is TRBV5-4 and J is TRBJ2-3; D is perhaps TRBD2 (6 bases). The V gene lost 0 bases and the J gene lost 2 bases, with 7 bases spanning the gap. The CDR3 extends over 14 amino acids. Germline-derived CDR1 and CDR2 are SGHNT and YYREEE (reference sequence). The CDR3 loop reads CASSLGLVTDTQYF. The CDR3 DNA follows: TGTGCCAGCAGCTTGGGACTAGTCACAGATACGCAGTATTTT.

This chain links TRBV5-6 with TRBJ2-7, with 9 nucleotides matching TRBD1. The CDR3 has 16 residues. V lost 3 bases to trimming and J lost 0 bases; unmatched junction nucleotides: 7. Germline V lookup: CDR1 SGHDT, CDR2 YYEEEE. The CDR3 DNA follows: TGTGCCAGCAGCTGGGGACAGGGTCTCTTCTCCTACGAGCAGTACTTC. Translated: CASSWGQGLFSYEQYF. The whole variable domain, filled in from reference TRBV5-6 and TRBJ2-7, reads DAGVTQSPTHLIKTRGQQVTLRCSPKSGHDTVSWYQQALGQGPQFIFQYYEEEERQRGNFPDRFSGHQFPNYSSELNVNALLLGDSALYLCASSWGQGLFSYEQYFGPGTRLTVT.